What follows describes a single T cell receptor beta chain. As yet, its antigen is unknown. Trimming left V 4 bases short and J 5 bases short, with 14 bases between. The CDR3 is 14 residues long. In germline, CDR1 is LNHDA, CDR2 SQIVND (reference sequence). This record belongs to a study of OX40 agonist ivuxolimab in advanced cancers. Across the study: Anti-PD-1, anti-PD-L1 or anti-CTLA-4 therapy given earlier was allowed, and 40% had some.

Study-wide points: The antigen specificity of the peripheral T cells (those that were expanded) was not determined.

Profiled with immunoSEQ multiplex PCR; TCRdb holds only in-frame clones, not every one. The sample holds 50,000 to 60,000 clones, 65% to 85% seen once. Source: CD4+ or CD8+ T cells sorted from blood, taken in a trial of the OX40 agonist ivuxolimab. V is TRBV19 and J is TRBJ1-1; perhaps TRBD1 as D (6 bases). This receptor was obtained from an adult with an advanced solid tumor such as melanoma, head and neck, liver or kidney cancer. The CDR3 here is CASSSGRGGTEAFF. The DNA for the CDR3 is TGTGCCAGTAGTAGCGGGAGGGGGGGGACTGAAGCTTTCTTT.